Reported below is one T cell receptor (beta chain). Its recognized antigen is unknown. Germline and junction disagree at one end, which may indicate a read error. From the cysteine up to the phenylalanine, the CDR3 has a length of 14 residues. Only the CDR3 DNA stays, 42 bases, in frame from base 1. Based on the germline V gene, the CDR1 and CDR2 sequences are MGHRA and YSYEKL. This entry comes from a study of early T cells in non-severe SARS-CoV-2 infection (dated by TCRdb to the early 2020s). As for the study more broadly: Because TCR sequencing relied on bulk RNA taken from unsorted whole blood, pairing of alpha and beta chains was not possible. The research as a whole found: VDJdb matching was skewed toward anti-spike CD8 responses and likely underestimated virus-specific expansions, missing private and CD4 specificities.

Receptor libraries were prepared by 5' RACE. Sequenced using a NextSeq 500. To correct for sequencing error and PCR bias, the TCR library protocol tagged individual cDNA molecules with unique molecular identifiers. Both TCR alpha and beta chains were sequenced, and tight co-correlation was observed between alpha and beta sequence abundances in each sample. The source study handled its data this way. V gene, J gene and CDR3 annotation of TCR sequences was performed with Decombinator V4. TCRs were defined as expanded if a significant change between any two time points was detected under a Poisson model with p below 0.0001. TCR abundances were normalised to the total number of TCRs sequenced in each sample and reported as counts per million. MAIT TCRs were defined by TRAV1-2 paired with TRAJ12, TRAJ20 or TRAJ33, and iNKT TCRs by TRAV10 paired with TRAJ18. A search of VDJdb, accessed on 1 November 2021, was run for TCRs annotated to CMV, EBV and SARS-CoV-2, with TCRs annotated for multiple antigens excluded. Starting from the raw public reads, TCRdb applied fastp trimming at Q25, assembled clones with MiXCR and retained in-frame beta chains. CDR3 protein sequences are deduplicated, and each keeps its most common genes and DNA. In this record, the V and J calls reflect TCRdb's handling and not the investigators' own analysis. Across this sample there are roughly 50,000 distinct CDR3 sequences, with roughly 8.2% seen only once. Under 12% of the sample is held by the ten biggest clonotypes.

The study was a case-control design nested within a healthcare worker cohort in London, UK, with weekly nasopharyngeal swab PCR tests and blood sampling. Healthcare workers were enrolled in the week of the UK lockdown, from 23 to 31 March 2020, and were followed every week for up to roughly 16 weeks. The starting material was whole blood, obtained at baseline. This chain joins TRBV4-1 to TRBJ2-5, and perhaps TRBD2 as D gene, on 6 matching bases. This TCR derives from an adult who was a healthcare worker with PCR-confirmed SARS-CoV-2 infection or an uninfected control (not recorded which). The nucleotides read TGCACCAGCAGCCAAGACCGACTAGTGGAGACCCAGTACTTC. This codes for CTSSQDRLVETQYF.